These 15 T cell receptor beta chains share one sample of origin, sequenced in a study of human T cells and chemical hapten exposure. TCRdb reprocessed the RACE reads via MiXCR and lists one record per CDR3 protein. This sample carries more than 75,000 distinct CDR3 sequences, about 9.6% of them seen once, and the ten largest clones take approximately 2.2%. As to time point: patch test 2, 6 weeks after DPC sensitization. The treatment here: therapeutic diphenylcyclopropenone sensitization with weekly scalp DPC. This specimen consisted of whole blood, obtained in connection with sensitization to the hapten diphenylcyclopropenone (DPC). The receptors come from a woman between 40 and 50 years old with alopecia areata. Some clones in this sample may be carry-over from other donors' samples.

This clonotype was seen ten or more times. V gene TRBV12-3 or TRBV12-4 combines with J gene TRBJ1-1; D remains ambiguous. This CDR3 spans 15 amino acids. Trimming shortened V by 6 bases and J by 4 bases, and 18 bases separated the two germline ends. The CDR3 nucleotides read TGTGCCAGCAGCACTCGCGCGGCGGGATCCACTGAAGCTTTCTTT. Amino acid sequence: CASSTRAAGSTEAFF.

This clonotype was observed at least ten times. The rearrangement uses TRBV6-2 or TRBV6-3 and TRBJ1-6, with D uncertain. Germline assignment: CDR1 MNHEY and CDR2 SVGEGT. CDR3 length: 15 amino acids. The V end lost 5 bases, the J end lost 12 bases, and 20 bases lay between the germline ends. Written as DNA, the CDR3 is TGTGCCAGCAGTCGACGGACTGGTGGAGTAGAACCCCTCCACTTT. It specifies CASSRRTGGVEPLHF.

This clonotype appeared many times. The junction shows a germline mismatch at one end, possibly a read error. The CDR3 DNA reads as TGTGCTAGCAGCTTAGCAGGCGGGGATGAGCAGTTCTTC. Translating gives CASSLAGGDEQFF. J is TRBJ2-1 and V is TRBV7-7; a weak D match, TRBD2 (6 bases). The CDR3 totals 13 residues. Germline V lookup: CDR1 SSHAT, CDR2 FNYEAQ (reference sequence).

This clonotype appeared a few times. Since a much larger clone is just one base distant, this may be a read error. J is TRBJ2-7 and V is TRBV12-3 or TRBV12-4; TRBD2 agrees at 16 bases. V lost 4 bases to trimming and J lost 5 bases; unmatched junction nucleotides: 11. The CDR3 runs 18 residues. Here the CDR3 reads CASSSRGLAGGGKNEQYF. CDR3 nucleotides: TGTGCCAGCAGTTCGCGGGGACTAGCGGGAGGGGGAAAAAACGAGCAGTACTTC.

This clonotype was found many times. The J gene is TRBJ1-2, the V gene TRBV5-6; tentative D call: TRBD1 (5 bases). The V end was cut by 4 bases, the J end by 4 bases, with 14 bases between. The CDR3 runs to 14 residues. Per the germline V gene, CDR1 is SGHDT and CDR2 is YYEEEE. The CDR3 DNA is TGTGCCAGCAGCCCTGGTGTGGGGGGCTATGGCTACACCTTC. This sequence encodes CASSPGVGGYGYTF.

This clonotype was seen only a few times. V and J are TRBV18 and TRBJ2-3, with D perhaps matching TRBD1 or TRBD2 (5 bases each). This CDR3 region has 15 residues. Germline V CDR1 and CDR2: KGHSH, LQKENI. The V and J ends lost 2 bases and 1 base respectively, with 10 bases between them. The DNA of the CDR3 is TGTGCCAGCTCACCAACACAGGAGGGCACAGATACGCAGTATTTT. It specifies CASSPTQEGTDTQYF.

The chain uses TRBV6-6 and TRBJ2-7; D gene unclear. The CDR3 has 12 residues. Per the germline V gene, CDR1 is MNHNY and CDR2 is SVGAGI (reference sequence). With 5 bases removed from V and 3 bases from J, the gap between germline ends came to 8 bases. The CDR3 DNA sequence: TGTGCCAGCAGTATTAACAGCTACGAGCAGTACTTC. Its translation: CASSINSYEQYF.

This sequence joins TRBV5-1 and TRBJ1-1; D remains ambiguous. Germline V gene sequence: CDR1 SGHRS, CDR2 YFSETQ. Trimming removed 7 bases from V and 0 bases from J, with 16 bases in between. The CDR3 contains 15 residues. This chain's CDR3 is CASSRGDNMNTEAFF. CDR3 nucleotide sequence: TGCGCCAGCTCCAGAGGCGACAATATGAACACTGAAGCTTTCTTT.

The chain uses TRBV7-2 and TRBJ1-6; 7 bases are shared with TRBD1. Germline V lookup: CDR1 SGHTA, CDR2 FQGNSA. CDR3 length: 14 residues. The V gene end was trimmed by 2 bases and the J gene end by 11 bases; junction bases not matched to a gene: 6. The CDR3 protein is CASSLYGQETPLHF. The CDR3 DNA is TGTGCCAGCAGCTTATATGGACAGGAAACACCCCTCCACTTT.

The table lists this clonotype with many counts. The chain couples TRBV10-3 to TRBJ2-2, with D maybe TRBD1 (7 bases). The CDR3 loop spans 14 amino acids. The V gene lost 9 bases and the J gene lost 1 base, with 12 bases spanning the gap. Germline V gives CDR1 ENHRY, CDR2 SYGVKD. DNA of the CDR3: TGTGCCATGCGCAGGGGGGAGAACACCGGGGAGCTGTTTTTT. Its translation: CAMRRGENTGELFF.

The chain uses TRBV28 and TRBJ1-2; 8 positions match TRBD1. Germline CDR1 is MDHEN and CDR2 is SYDVKM. CDR3 length equals 15 residues. The ends lost 6 bases at V and 4 bases at J; junction bases unmatched: 10. The CDR3 nucleotides are TGTGCCAGCAGCGACGGACAGGGTTTTGGCTATGGCTACACCTTC. Translation gives CASSDGQGFGYGYTF.

This clonotype was seen a handful of times. The chain combines TRBV5-4 with TRBJ2-3; TRBD2 matches at 11 bases. V shed 4 bases and J 1 base; nucleotides not matched to a gene: 14. The germline V gene has CDR1 SGHNT and CDR2 YYREEE (reference sequence). CDR3 length equals 19 residues. The CDR3 DNA sequence: TGTGCCAGCAGCAGCCTACTAGCGGGAGTCTCAAGGGGCACAGATACGCAGTATTTT. It translates to CASSSLLAGVSRGTDTQYF.

The chain joins TRBV29-1 to TRBJ1-1; 8 nucleotides align to TRBD1. The V and J ends lost 3 bases and 5 bases, in that order; junction bases with no gene match: 2. Germline loops: CDR1 SQVTM, CDR2 ANQGSEA. The CDR3 totals 12 residues. CDR3 coding DNA: TGCAGCGTTGAGCAGGGGGCAACTGAAGCTTTCTTT. Its protein is CSVEQGATEAFF.

On this clonotype itself: One end of the junction varies from germline; a read error may be responsible. V gene TRBV20-1 combines with J gene TRBJ2-1; TRBD2 aligns across 14 bases. The germline gives CDR1 DFQATT, CDR2 SNEGSKA (reference sequence). The CDR3 is 15 residues long. CDR3 protein: CSASATSGRVNEKFF. The CDR3 DNA sequence: TGCAGTGCTAGCGCGACTAGCGGGAGGGTAAATGAGAAGTTCTTC.

The chain joins TRBV20-1 to TRBJ2-3; TRBD1 aligns across 10 bases. This CDR3 is built from 17 residues. The junction had 13 bases not matched to a gene; V was cut back by 5 bases and J by 2 bases. Germline V CDR1 and CDR2: DFQATT, SNEGSKA (reference sequence). CDR3 protein: CSAGRTGTGAITDTQYF. The CDR3 nucleotides read TGCAGTGCTGGGAGGACCGGGACAGGGGCCATCACAGATACGCAGTATTTT.